The 27 T cell receptor beta chains below come from one sample, sequenced in a study of PD-1 blockade in classical Hodgkin lymphoma. Time point given: cycle 4 day 1 (C4D1), after less than 7 weeks of nivolumab. In every patient, relapse followed autologous stem cell transplantation, while exposure to brentuximab vedotin differed. Isolation of CD4+ T cells from thawed PBMCs was performed by magnetic negative selection. The assay was immunoSEQ multiplex PCR, and TCRdb's table has in-frame clones only and misses some. This table has around 18,000 clones, about three quarters appearing once. The source was CD4+ T cells from blood, collected before the fourth cycle of nivolumab. The source of these receptors is a human donor with classical Hodgkin lymphoma.

The V gene is TRBV18, the J gene TRBJ1-3; no clear D. Germline V lookup: CDR1 KGHSH, CDR2 LQKENI. This CDR3 spans 14 amino acids. V was trimmed by 0 bases and J by 4 bases, leaving 7 bases between them. The CDR3: CASSPPRTGNTIYF. In nucleotides, the CDR3 is TGTGCCAGCTCACCACCCAGGACCGGAAACACCATATATTTT.

The chain joins TRBV30 to TRBJ2-1, with D unresolved. Trimming shortened V by 3 bases and J by 2 bases, and 5 bases separated the two germline ends. Germline V CDR1 and CDR2: GTSNPN, SVGIG (reference sequence). CDR3 length: 12 residues. The DNA for the CDR3 is TGTGCCTGGAGGAGAACCTACAATGAGCAGTTCTTC. It is translated as CAWRRTYNEQFF.

The V and J genes are TRBV6-1 and TRBJ2-5, with D maybe TRBD2 (6 bases). The CDR3 is 15 amino acids. CDR1 is MNHNS and CDR2 is SASEGT in the germline V gene. V was clipped by 1 base and J by 2 bases, with 11 bases between them. The CDR3 DNA follows: TGTGCCAGCAGTGAAGTCGGGACTTATCAAGAGACCCAGTACTTC. Its protein is CASSEVGTYQETQYF.

V gene TRBV5-6 combines with J gene TRBJ2-2; tentatively, D is TRBD1 (6 bases). The CDR3 loop spans 14 amino acids. Trimming removed 4 bases from V and 2 bases from J, with 9 bases in between. Per germline, CDR1 SGHDT and CDR2 YYEEEE. CDR3 coding DNA: TGTGCCAGCAGCAAGGGACAAAACACCGGGGAGCTGTTTTTT. Amino acids: CASSKGQNTGELFF.

This chain connects TRBV5-6 to TRBJ2-4, with D possibly being TRBD1 or TRBD2 (5 bases each). Looked up from germline, CDR1 is SGHDT and CDR2 is YYEEEE. Trimming shortened V by 2 bases and J by 1 base, and 10 bases separated the two germline ends. The CDR3 runs to 15 residues. CDR3 nucleotides: TGTGCCAGCAGCTTCCGGGGCCACGCCAAAAACATTCAGTACTTC. It encodes CASSFRGHAKNIQYF. The variable domain in full, with the rest retrieved from reference TRBV5-6 and TRBJ2-4, is DAGVTQSPTHLIKTRGQQVTLRCSPKSGHDTVSWYQQALGQGPQFIFQYYEEEERQRGNFPDRFSGHQFPNYSSELNVNALLLGDSALYLCASSFRGHAKNIQYFGAGTRLSVL.

The chain joins TRBV5-1 to TRBJ1-3, with a possible D match to TRBD1 (5 bases). The germline gives CDR1 SGHRS, CDR2 YFSETQ. The CDR3 extends over 15 amino acids. Trimming took 7 bases from V and 0 from J, leaving 14 bases between them. This chain's CDR3 is CASRTGQSSGNTIYF. The DNA of the CDR3 is TGCGCCAGCCGGACGGGGCAGTCCTCTGGAAACACCATATATTTT.

The V gene is TRBV5-4, the J gene TRBJ2-1; 15 bases align to TRBD2. The germline gives CDR1 SGHNT, CDR2 YYREEE (reference sequence). This CDR3 has 20 amino acids. Trimming at V came to 3 bases and at J to 0 bases, leaving 10 bases not matched to a gene. This chain's CDR3 is CASSSPGLAGGYFSYNEQFF. The CDR3 bases are TGTGCCAGCAGCTCCCCCGGACTAGCGGGGGGGTACTTCTCCTACAATGAGCAGTTCTTC.

This chain joins TRBV25-1 and TRBJ2-2; 12 bases fit TRBD2. Germline V gene lookup returns CDR1 MGHDK and CDR2 SYGVNS. V shed 5 bases and J 6 bases; nucleotides not matched to a gene: 10. The CDR3 has 17 residues. CDR3 nucleotide sequence: TGTGCCAGCAGTTGGACTAGCGGGAAGTCGAAGGCCGGGGAGCTGTTTTTT. As protein: CASSWTSGKSKAGELFF.

This chain uses TRBV18 with TRBJ1-1, with a possible D match to TRBD1 (6 bases). The germline gives CDR1 KGHSH, CDR2 LQKENI. This CDR3 contains 13 residues. Trimming stripped 5 bases from V and 1 base from J, with 8 bases between. The CDR3 here is CASSTDRNTEAFF. DNA for the CDR3: TGTGCCAGCTCAACGGACAGGAACACTGAAGCTTTCTTT.

The chain employs TRBV6-5 and TRBJ1-5; D remains unclear. Trimming pared 4 bases from V and 0 bases from J, leaving 4 bases between. The CDR3 has 13 residues. CDR1 and CDR2 from the germline V gene are MNHEY and SVGAGI. The CDR3 loop is CASSLDSNQPQHF. CDR3 bases: TGTGCCAGCAGTTTAGATAGCAATCAGCCCCAGCATTTT.

This clone appeared a few times. The chain has TRBV29-1 and TRBJ1-2; 7 bases map to TRBD1. The CDR3 is 13 residues long. Germline V CDR1 and CDR2: SQVTM, ANQGSEA. The junction had 12 bases not matched to a gene; V was cut back by 7 bases and J by 7 bases. The CDR3 bases are TGCAGCGCTAAAACCGGGACAGAGGGTGGCTACACCTTC. This gives the protein CSAKTGTEGGYTF.

Here the CDR3 reads CASSQEGAATNEKLFF. The CDR3 coding sequence is TGTGCCAGCAGCCAGGAGGGGGCGGCAACTAATGAAAAACTGTTTTTT. The genes are TRBV5-6 and TRBJ1-4; 7 nucleotides agree with TRBD1. Germline V gene data show CDR1 as SGHDT and CDR2 as YYEEEE. The CDR3 loop spans 16 amino acids. J lost 0 bases, V lost 4 bases, and 6 bases had no gene match.

The chain is built from TRBV7-9 and TRBJ2-7, with a weak D call TRBD1 (5 bases). The CDR3 covers 16 residues. The germline CDR1 and CDR2 sequences are SEHNR and FQNEAQ (reference sequence). V was shortened by 0 bases and J by 2 bases, with 14 bases between the two germline ends. The CDR3 DNA follows: TGTGCCAGCAGCTTAGCGCTCTGGGGCCTGACCTACGAGCAGTACTTC. It specifies CASSLALWGLTYEQYF.

The V gene is TRBV5-6, the J gene TRBJ1-2, with TRBD1 matching over 8 bases. With V trimmed by 1 base and J by 4 bases, 9 bases remained unmatched. This CDR3 contains 16 residues. Germline lookup yields CDR1 SGHDT and CDR2 YYEEEE. CDR3 sequence reads: CASSLRDRGRGYGYTF. As DNA, the CDR3 is TGTGCCAGCAGCTTGCGAGACAGGGGTAGGGGCTATGGCTACACCTTC.

This clone was counted once. The gene calls are TRBV28 and TRBJ2-6, with D unresolved. CDR3 length: 13 residues. V lost 6 bases to trimming and J lost 0 bases, with 3 bases between them. The germline CDR1 and CDR2 sequences are MDHEN and SYDVKM. CDR3 nucleotide sequence: TGTGCCAGCAGGCCCTCTGGGGCCAACGTCCTGACTTTC. Translation: CASRPSGANVLTF.

The rearrangement uses TRBV29-1 and TRBJ1-1; D gene uncertain. V lost 4 bases and J lost 1, with 4 bases in between. Germline V gives CDR1 SQVTM, CDR2 ANQGSEA. The CDR3 consists of 11 residues. CDR3: CSVGENTEAFF. In DNA, the CDR3 is TGCAGCGTTGGAGAGAACACTGAAGCTTTCTTT.

This rearrangement joins TRBV5-1 to TRBJ2-5; no clear D. The ends were cut back, 0 bases at V and 3 bases at J, with 9 bases in the middle. In germline, CDR1 is SGHRS, CDR2 YFSETQ. The CDR3 is made up of 14 amino acids. Written as DNA, the CDR3 is TGCGCCAGCAGCTTGGGACGGCTAAAAGAGACCCAGTACTTC. Its translation is CASSLGRLKETQYF.

The rearrangement uses TRBV19 and TRBJ1-5, with 9 bases aligning to TRBD1. The V and J ends lost 0 bases and 4 bases, in that order; junction bases with no gene match: 7. CDR1 LNHDA and CDR2 SQIVND come from the germline V gene (reference sequence). This CDR3 comprises 17 residues. CDR3 DNA: TGTGCCAGTAGTATAGATCCGGACAGGGGCTTAAATCAGCCCCAGCATTTT. Its protein product is CASSIDPDRGLNQPQHF.

This chain links TRBV7-8 with TRBJ1-1, with 12 bases identical to TRBD1. Germline trimming cut 5 bases from V and 4 bases from J; bases unmatched to any gene: 8. Germline CDR1 is SGHVS and CDR2 is FQNEAQ. This CDR3 region has 16 residues. CDR3 DNA sequence: TGTGCCAGCAGCCCTAGGGGGACAGGGGGCGGCACTGAAGCTTTCTTT. Its translation: CASSPRGTGGGTEAFF.

This clone was observed a few times. V is TRBV19 and J is TRBJ1-5, with D unresolved. Germline V gene sequence: CDR1 LNHDA, CDR2 SQIVND (reference sequence). The V and J ends lost 4 bases and 6 bases respectively, with 10 bases between them. The CDR3 runs 13 residues. CDR3 sequence reads: CASSSAAGQPQHF. CDR3 nucleotides: TGTGCCAGTAGTAGCGCAGCTGGTCAGCCCCAGCATTTT. Together with reference TRBV19 and TRBJ1-5, the CDR3 gives the full variable domain: DGGITQSPKYLFRKEGQNVTLSCEQNLNHDAMYWYRQDPGQGLRLIYYSQIVNDFQKGDIAEGYSVSREKKESFPLTVTSAQKNPTAFYLCASSSAAGQPQHFGDGTRLSIL.

The chain combines TRBV11-1 with TRBJ2-2, with 7 nucleotides matching TRBD1. This CDR3 region has 17 residues. V shed 6 bases and J 7 bases; nucleotides not matched to a gene: 17. Germline CDR1 SGHAT, CDR2 FQDESV (reference sequence). CDR3 sequence: CASSSGSPGTVLGELFF. The DNA for the CDR3 is TGTGCCAGCAGTTCCGGCAGTCCCGGGACAGTCCTCGGGGAGCTGTTTTTT.

The chain carries TRBV4-1 and TRBJ2-7, with 9 bases matching TRBD1. Germline lookup yields CDR1 MGHRA and CDR2 YSYEKL. Trimming removed 2 bases from V and 6 bases from J; junction bases left unmatched: 11. The CDR3 runs 16 residues. DNA of the CDR3: TGCGCCAGCAGCCAATTACCGGGACAGGGCTGGACCGAGCAGTACTTC. Its protein product is CASSQLPGQGWTEQYF.

In its sample, this clone was seen a few times. The V and J genes are TRBV5-6 and TRBJ2-3; 11 nucleotides align to TRBD2. CDR1 is SGHDT and CDR2 is YYEEEE in the germline V gene. CDR3 length: 16 amino acids. The trim removed 0 bases at V and 4 bases at J, leaving 4 bases unmatched. The chain's CDR3 is CASSLVLAGEADTQYF. DNA for the CDR3: TGTGCCAGCAGCTTGGTACTAGCGGGAGAGGCAGATACGCAGTATTTT.

The chain carries TRBV5-4 and TRBJ1-3, with D tentatively TRBD1 (6 bases). V was trimmed by 4 bases and J by 0 bases, leaving 14 bases between them. From germline, CDR1 is SGHNT and CDR2 YYREEE (reference sequence). The CDR3 is 16 amino acids. The DNA of the CDR3 is TGTGCCAGCAGCCCTGGACAGACTAACTCTGGAAACACCATATATTTT. Translating gives CASSPGQTNSGNTIYF.

This sequence joins TRBV10-3 and TRBJ2-3; possible D gene TRBD2, 6 bases. This CDR3 is built from 14 residues. Germline-derived CDR1 and CDR2 are ENHRY and SYGVKD. Trimming removed 7 bases from V and 6 bases from J, with 17 bases in between. CDR3 region: CAITSTTSGDTQYF. CDR3 coding DNA: TGTGCCATCACTTCAACGACTAGTGGGGATACGCAGTATTTT.

A single count supports this clone. For the CDR3, the DNA is TGTGCCAGTAGTATTCACGGCAGAAGGGATTCACCCCTCCACTTT. This translates into CASSIHGRRDSPLHF. This chain connects TRBV19 to TRBJ1-6, with D unclear. The ends were cut back, 3 bases at V and 8 bases at J, with 14 bases in the middle. Germline values: CDR1 LNHDA, CDR2 SQIVND (reference sequence). This CDR3 is 15 amino acids long.

This chain joins TRBV4-2 and TRBJ2-1, with D hard to call. This CDR3 has 15 amino acids. With 0 bases removed from V and 6 bases from J, the gap between germline ends came to 12 bases. Germline V CDR1 and CDR2: LGHNA, YNFKEQ. In nucleotides, the CDR3 is TGTGCCAGCAGCCAAGATCTCGCTAGTCCCAATGAGCAGTTCTTC. This sequence encodes CASSQDLASPNEQFF.